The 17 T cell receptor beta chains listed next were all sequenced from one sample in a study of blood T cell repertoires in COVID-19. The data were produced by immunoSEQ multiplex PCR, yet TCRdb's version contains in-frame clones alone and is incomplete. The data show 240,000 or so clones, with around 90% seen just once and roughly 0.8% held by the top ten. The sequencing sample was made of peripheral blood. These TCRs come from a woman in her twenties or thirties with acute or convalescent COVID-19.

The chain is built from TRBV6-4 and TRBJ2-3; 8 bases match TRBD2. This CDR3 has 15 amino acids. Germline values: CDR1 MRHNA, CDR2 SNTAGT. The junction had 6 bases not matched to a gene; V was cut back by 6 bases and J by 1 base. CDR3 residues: CASSLTSGRTDTQYF. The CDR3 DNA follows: TGTGCCAGCAGCCTAACTAGCGGTCGCACAGATACGCAGTATTTT.

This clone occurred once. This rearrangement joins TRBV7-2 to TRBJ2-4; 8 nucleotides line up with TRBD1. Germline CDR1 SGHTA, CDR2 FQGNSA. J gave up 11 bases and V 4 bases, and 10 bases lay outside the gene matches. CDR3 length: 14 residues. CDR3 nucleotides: TGTGCCAGCAGCTCTACAGGACAGGGAGTATTTCAGTACTTC. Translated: CASSSTGQGVFQYF.

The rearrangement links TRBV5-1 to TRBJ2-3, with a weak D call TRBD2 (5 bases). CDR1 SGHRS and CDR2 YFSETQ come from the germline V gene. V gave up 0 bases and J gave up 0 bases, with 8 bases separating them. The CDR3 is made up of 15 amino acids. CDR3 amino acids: CASSLGGPSTDTQYF. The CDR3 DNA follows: TGCGCCAGCAGCTTGGGCGGGCCCAGCACAGATACGCAGTATTTT. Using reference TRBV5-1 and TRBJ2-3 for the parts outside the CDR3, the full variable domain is KAGVTQTPRYLIKTRGQQVTLSCSPISGHRSVSWYQQTPGQGLQFLFEYFSETQRNKGNFPGRFSGRQFSNSRSEMNVSTLELGDSALYLCASSLGGPSTDTQYFGPGTRLTVL.

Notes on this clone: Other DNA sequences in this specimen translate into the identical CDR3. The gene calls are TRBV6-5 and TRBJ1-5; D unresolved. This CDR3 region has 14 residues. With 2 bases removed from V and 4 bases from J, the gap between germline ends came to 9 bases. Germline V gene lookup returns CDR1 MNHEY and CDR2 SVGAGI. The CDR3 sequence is CASSYRAGNQPQHF. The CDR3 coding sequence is TGTGCCAGCAGTTACAGGGCGGGAAATCAGCCCCAGCATTTT.

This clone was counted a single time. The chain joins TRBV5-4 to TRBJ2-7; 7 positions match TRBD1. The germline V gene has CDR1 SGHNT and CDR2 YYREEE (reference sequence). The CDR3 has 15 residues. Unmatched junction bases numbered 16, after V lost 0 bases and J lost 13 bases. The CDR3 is CASSLGLDRVTDVYF. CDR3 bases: TGTGCCAGCAGCTTGGGGCTTGACAGGGTTACGGACGTCTACTTC.

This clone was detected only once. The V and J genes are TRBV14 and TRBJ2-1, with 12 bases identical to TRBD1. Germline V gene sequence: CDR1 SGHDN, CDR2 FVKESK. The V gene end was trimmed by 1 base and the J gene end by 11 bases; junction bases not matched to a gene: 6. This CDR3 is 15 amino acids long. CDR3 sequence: CASSQGDRGLSQQFF. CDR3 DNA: TGTGCCAGCAGCCAAGGGGACAGGGGGCTCTCGCAGCAGTTCTTC.

This CDR3 is CASSQEVTGESNQPQHF. CDR3 in DNA: TGCGCCAGCAGCCAAGAGGTTACAGGGGAGAGCAATCAGCCCCAGCATTTT. This rearrangement joins TRBV4-3 to TRBJ1-5; TRBD1 aligns across 7 bases. CDR3 length equals 17 residues. V shed 0 bases and J 1 base; nucleotides not matched to a gene: 6. In germline, CDR1 is LGHNA, CDR2 YSLEER.

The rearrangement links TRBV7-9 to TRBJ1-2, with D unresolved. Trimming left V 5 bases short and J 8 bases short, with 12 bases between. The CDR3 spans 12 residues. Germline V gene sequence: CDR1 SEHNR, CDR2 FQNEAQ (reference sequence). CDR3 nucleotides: TGTGCCAGCAGCCCACGCGATACCGGCTACACCTTC. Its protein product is CASSPRDTGYTF. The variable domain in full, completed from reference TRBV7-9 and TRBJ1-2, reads DTGVSQNPRHKITKRGQNVTFRCDPISEHNRLYWYRQTLGQGPEFLTYFQNEAQLEKSRLLSDRFSAERPKGSFSTLEIQRTEQGDSAMYLCASSPRDTGYTFGSGTRLTVV.

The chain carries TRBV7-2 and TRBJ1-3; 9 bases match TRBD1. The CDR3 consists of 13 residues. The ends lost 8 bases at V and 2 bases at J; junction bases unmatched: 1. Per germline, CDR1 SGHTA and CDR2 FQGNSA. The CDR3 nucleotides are TGTGCCAGCGGGACAGGGCCTGGAAACACCATATATTTT. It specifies CASGTGPGNTIYF.

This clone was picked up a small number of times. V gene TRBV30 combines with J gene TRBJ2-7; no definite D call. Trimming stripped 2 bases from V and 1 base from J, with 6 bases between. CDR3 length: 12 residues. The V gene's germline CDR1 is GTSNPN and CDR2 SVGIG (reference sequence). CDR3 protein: CAWSIGSYEQYF. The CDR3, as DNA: TGTGCCTGGAGTATCGGGTCCTACGAGCAGTACTTC.

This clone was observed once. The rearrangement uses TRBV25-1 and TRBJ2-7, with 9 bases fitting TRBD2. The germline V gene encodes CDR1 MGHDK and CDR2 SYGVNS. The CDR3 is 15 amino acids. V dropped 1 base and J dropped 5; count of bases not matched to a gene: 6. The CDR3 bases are TGTGCCAGCAGTGAATGGGGTAGCGGGAGTGACGAGCAGTACTTC. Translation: CASSEWGSGSDEQYF.

The CDR3 region is CASSLARQSQFF. In DNA form, the CDR3 reads TGTGCCAGCAGCTTAGCTCGCCAGTCGCAGTTCTTC. The chain carries TRBV7-8 and TRBJ2-1; no firm D call. V lost 0 bases and J lost 12, with 9 bases in between. The length of the CDR3 is 12 residues. Germline lookup yields CDR1 SGHVS and CDR2 FQNEAQ. The full variable domain, with the rest looked up from reference TRBV7-8 and TRBJ2-1, is GAGVSQSPRYKVAKRGQDVALRCDPISGHVSLFWYQQALGQGPEFLTYFQNEAQLDKSGLPSDRFFAERPEGSVSTLKIQRTQQEDSAVYLCASSLARQSQFFGPGTRLTVL.

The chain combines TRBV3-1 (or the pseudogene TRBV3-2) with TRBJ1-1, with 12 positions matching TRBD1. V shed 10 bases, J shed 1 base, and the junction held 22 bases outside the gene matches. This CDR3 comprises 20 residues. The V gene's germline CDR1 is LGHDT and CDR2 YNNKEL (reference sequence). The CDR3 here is CANLRWVCEGQGAGNTEAFF. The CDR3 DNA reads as TGTGCCAACCTCAGGTGGGTTTGTGAGGGACAGGGGGCGGGGAACACTGAAGCTTTCTTT.

CDR3 nucleotides: TGTGCCAGCAGCTCCGGGGGTCCAGAGCCGCAAGAGACCCAGTACTTC. As protein: CASSSGGPEPQETQYF. The rearrangement joins TRBV7-9 to TRBJ2-5; possibly TRBD2 for D (6 bases). The V end was cut by 4 bases, the J end by 2 bases, with 17 bases between. The CDR3 totals 16 residues. Germline V gives CDR1 SEHNR, CDR2 FQNEAQ (reference sequence). The whole variable domain, filled in from reference TRBV7-9 and TRBJ2-5, reads DTGVSQNPRHKITKRGQNVTFRCDPISEHNRLYWYRQTLGQGPEFLTYFQNEAQLEKSRLLSDRFSAERPKGSFSTLEIQRTEQGDSAMYLCASSSGGPEPQETQYFGPGTRLLVL.

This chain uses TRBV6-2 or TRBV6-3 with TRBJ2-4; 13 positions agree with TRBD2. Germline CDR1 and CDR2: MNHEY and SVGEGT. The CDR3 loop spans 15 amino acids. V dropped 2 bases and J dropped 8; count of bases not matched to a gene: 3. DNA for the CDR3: TGTGCCAGCAGTTACGGACTAGCGGGAGCGGACATTCAGTACTTC. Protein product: CASSYGLAGADIQYF.

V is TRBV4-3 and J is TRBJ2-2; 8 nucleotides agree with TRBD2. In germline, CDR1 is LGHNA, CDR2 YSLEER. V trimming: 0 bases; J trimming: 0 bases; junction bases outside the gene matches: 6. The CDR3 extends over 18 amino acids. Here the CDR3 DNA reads TGCGCCAGCAGCCAAGATCCAGCGGGGGCCGCGAACACCGGGGAGCTGTTTTTT. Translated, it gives CASSQDPAGAANTGELFF.

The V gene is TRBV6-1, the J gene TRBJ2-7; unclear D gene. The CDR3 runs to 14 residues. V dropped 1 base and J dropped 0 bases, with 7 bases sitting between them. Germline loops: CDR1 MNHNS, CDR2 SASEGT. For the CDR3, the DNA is TGTGCCAGCAGTGAAGTGGCGGTCTCCTACGAGCAGTACTTC. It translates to CASSEVAVSYEQYF.